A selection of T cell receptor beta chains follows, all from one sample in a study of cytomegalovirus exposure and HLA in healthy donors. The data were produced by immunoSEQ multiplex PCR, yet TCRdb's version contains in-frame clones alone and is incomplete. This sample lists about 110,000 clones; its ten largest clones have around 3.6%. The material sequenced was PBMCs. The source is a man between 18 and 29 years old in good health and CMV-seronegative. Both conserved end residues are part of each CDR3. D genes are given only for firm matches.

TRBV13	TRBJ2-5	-	CASSQRGETQYF	TGTGCCAGCAGCCAGCGTGGGGAGACCCAGTACTTC
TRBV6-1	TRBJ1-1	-	CASRPPRGTEAFF	TGTGCCAGCAGGCCTCCCAGGGGCACTGAAGCTTTCTTT
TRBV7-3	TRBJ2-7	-	CASSRGPFYEQYF	TGTGCCAGCAGCCGCGGGCCATTTTACGAGCAGTACTTC
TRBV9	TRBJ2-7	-	CASSVGRDSTYEQYF	TGTGCCAGCAGCGTAGGTCGAGACAGTACCTACGAGCAGTACTTC
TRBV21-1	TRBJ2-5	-	CASSKGGGHSRGETQYF	TGTGCCAGCAGCAAAGGGGGGGGACACTCTAGGGGAGAGACCCAGTACTTC
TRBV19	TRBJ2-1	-	CASSKAGMRNEQFF	TGTGCCAGTAGTAAGGCCGGGATGCGGAATGAGCAGTTCTTC
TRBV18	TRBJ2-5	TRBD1	CASSPGTGEETQYF	TGTGCCAGCTCACCGGGGACAGGGGAAGAGACCCAGTACTTC
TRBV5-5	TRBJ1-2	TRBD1	CASSPGTENYGYTF	TGTGCCAGCAGCCCCGGGACAGAAAACTATGGCTACACCTTC
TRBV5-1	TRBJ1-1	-	CASSLDSNTEAFF	TGCGCCAGCAGCTTGGACAGCAACACTGAAGCTTTCTTT
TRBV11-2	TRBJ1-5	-	CASSLHTNQPQHF	TGTGCCAGCAGCTTACACACCAATCAGCCCCAGCATTTT
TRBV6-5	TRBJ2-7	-	CASSDRETTYEQYF	TGTGCCAGCAGCGATCGGGAGACGACCTACGAGCAGTACTTC
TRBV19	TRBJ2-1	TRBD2	CASSPIGLAGGGGYNEQFF	TGTGCCAGTAGCCCCATTGGACTAGCGGGAGGTGGAGGCTACAATGAGCAGTTCTTC
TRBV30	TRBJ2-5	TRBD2	CAWSGGGVETQYF	TGTGCCTGGAGCGGGGGGGGAGTAGAGACCCAGTACTTC
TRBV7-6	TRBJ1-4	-	CASSLKQGSNEKLFF	TGTGCCAGCAGCTTGAAACAGGGTTCCAATGAAAAACTGTTTTTT
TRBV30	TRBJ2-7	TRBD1	CAWSATSGQGAYEQYF	TGTGCCTGGAGTGCAACCTCGGGACAGGGAGCCTACGAGCAGTACTTC
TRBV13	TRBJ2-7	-	CASRGSTYEQYF	TGTGCCAGCAGAGGGAGCACCTACGAGCAGTACTTC
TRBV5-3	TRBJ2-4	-	CARSFPRRENIQYF	TGTGCCAGAAGCTTCCCTAGGAGAGAAAACATTCAGTACTTC
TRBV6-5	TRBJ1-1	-	CASSYIGSNTEAFF	TGTGCCAGCAGTTACATCGGGTCCAACACTGAAGCTTTCTTT
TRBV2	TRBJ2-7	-	CASSDFASNYEQYF	TGTGCCAGCAGTGATTTCGCCTCTAACTACGAGCAGTACTTC
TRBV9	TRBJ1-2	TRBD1	CASSTDRDYGYTF	TGTGCCAGCAGCACCGACAGGGACTATGGCTACACCTTC
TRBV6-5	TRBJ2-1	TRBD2	CASSLAGGPGNEQFF	TGTGCCAGCAGTCTAGCGGGAGGGCCGGGCAATGAGCAGTTCTTC
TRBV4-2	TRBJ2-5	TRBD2	CASSQVIAGRQETQYF	TGTGCCAGCAGCCAAGTTATAGCGGGGAGGCAAGAGACCCAGTACTTC
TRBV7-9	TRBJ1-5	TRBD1	CASSPGGQLQPQHF	TGTGCCAGCAGCCCAGGGGGACAGCTACAGCCCCAGCATTTT
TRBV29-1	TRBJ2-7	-	CSVKEDFYEQYF	TGCAGCGTTAAAGAAGACTTCTACGAGCAGTACTTC
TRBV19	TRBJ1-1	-	CASSIIRDTPTEAFF	TGTGCCAGTAGTATAATCCGGGACACACCAACTGAAGCTTTCTTT
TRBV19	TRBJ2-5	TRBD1	CAIAVGGQGETQYF	TGTGCCATAGCCGTAGGGGGACAGGGGGAGACCCAGTACTTC